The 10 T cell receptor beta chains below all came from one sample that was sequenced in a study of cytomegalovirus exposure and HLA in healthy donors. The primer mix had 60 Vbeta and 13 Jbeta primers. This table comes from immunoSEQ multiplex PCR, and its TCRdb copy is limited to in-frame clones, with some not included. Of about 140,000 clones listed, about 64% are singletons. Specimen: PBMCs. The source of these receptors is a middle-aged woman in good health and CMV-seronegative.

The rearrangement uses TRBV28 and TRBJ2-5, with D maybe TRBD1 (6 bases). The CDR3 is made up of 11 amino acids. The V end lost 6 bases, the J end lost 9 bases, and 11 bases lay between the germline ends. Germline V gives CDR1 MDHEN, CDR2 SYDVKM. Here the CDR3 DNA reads TGTGCCAGCAGCGATTACAGGGCCCAGTACTTC. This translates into CASSDYRAQYF.

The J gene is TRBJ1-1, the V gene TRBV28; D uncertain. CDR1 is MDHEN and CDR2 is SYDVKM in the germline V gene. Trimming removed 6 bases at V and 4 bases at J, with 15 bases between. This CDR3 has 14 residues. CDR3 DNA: TGTGCCAGCAGACCCGGAAGCGTCACCACTGAAGCTTTCTTT. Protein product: CASRPGSVTTEAFF.

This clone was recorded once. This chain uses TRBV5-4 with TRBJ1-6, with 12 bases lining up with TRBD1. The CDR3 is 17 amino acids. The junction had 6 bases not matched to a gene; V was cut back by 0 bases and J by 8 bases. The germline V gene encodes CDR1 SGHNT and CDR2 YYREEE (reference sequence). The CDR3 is CASSLGGQGAVYSPLHF. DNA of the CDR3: TGTGCCAGCAGCTTGGGGGGACAGGGGGCTGTTTATTCACCCCTCCACTTT.

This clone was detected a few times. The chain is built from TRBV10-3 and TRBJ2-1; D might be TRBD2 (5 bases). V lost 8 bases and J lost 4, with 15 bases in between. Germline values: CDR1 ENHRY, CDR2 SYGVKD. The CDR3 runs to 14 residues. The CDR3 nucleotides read TGTGCCATCTCACCGGGATCGGTTTACAATGAGCAGTTCTTC. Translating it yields CAISPGSVYNEQFF.

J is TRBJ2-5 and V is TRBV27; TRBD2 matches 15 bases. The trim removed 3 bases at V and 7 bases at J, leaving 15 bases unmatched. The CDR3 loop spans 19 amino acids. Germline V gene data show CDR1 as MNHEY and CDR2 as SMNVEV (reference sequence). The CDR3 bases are TGTGCCAGCAGTTTCAATCCAGGACTAGCGGGGGGGCGGAGGGGGACCCAGTACTTC. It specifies CASSFNPGLAGGRRGTQYF.

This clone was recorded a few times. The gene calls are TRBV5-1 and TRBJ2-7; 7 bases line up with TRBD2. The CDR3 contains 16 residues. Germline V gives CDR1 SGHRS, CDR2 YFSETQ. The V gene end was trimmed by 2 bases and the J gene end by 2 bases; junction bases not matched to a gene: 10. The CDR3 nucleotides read TGCGCCAGCAGCTTCACCTCGTCTAGCGGTCCCTACGAGCAGTACTTC. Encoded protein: CASSFTSSSGPYEQYF.

Written as DNA, the CDR3 is TGTGCCAGCAGTGGGGGACAGGCGGGGTACGAGCAGTACTTC. This sequence encodes CASSGGQAGYEQYF. V usage is TRBV6-6 and J usage is TRBJ2-7; 8 nucleotides agree with TRBD1. The CDR3 consists of 14 residues. Germline V gives CDR1 MNHNY, CDR2 SVGAGI (reference sequence). With V trimmed by 5 bases and J by 4 bases, 7 bases remained unmatched.

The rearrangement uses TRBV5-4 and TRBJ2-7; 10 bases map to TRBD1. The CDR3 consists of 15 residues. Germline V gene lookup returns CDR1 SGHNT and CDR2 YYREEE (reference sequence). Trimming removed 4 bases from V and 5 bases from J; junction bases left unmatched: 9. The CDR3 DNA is TGTGCCAGCAGCAAAGACAGGGGGCGCCAGGACGAGCAGTACTTC. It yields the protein CASSKDRGRQDEQYF.

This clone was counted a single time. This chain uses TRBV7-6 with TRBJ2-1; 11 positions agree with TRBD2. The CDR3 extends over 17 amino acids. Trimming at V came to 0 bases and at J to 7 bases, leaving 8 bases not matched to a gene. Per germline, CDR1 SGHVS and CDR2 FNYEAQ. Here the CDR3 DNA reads TGTGCCAGCAGCTTAGCCCTTTTTAGCGGGGGGGCTAATGAGCAGTTCTTC. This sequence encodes CASSLALFSGGANEQFF.

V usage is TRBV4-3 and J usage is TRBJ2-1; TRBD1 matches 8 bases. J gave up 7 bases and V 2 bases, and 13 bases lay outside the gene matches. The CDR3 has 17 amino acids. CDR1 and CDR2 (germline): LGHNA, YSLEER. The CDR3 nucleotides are TGCGCCAGCAGCCAATCCCACAGGGGGAAACCCTTTAATGAGCAGTTCTTC. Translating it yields CASSQSHRGKPFNEQFF.